The 16 T cell receptor beta chains below were found in one sample sequenced in a study of blood T cells in healthy people across ages. Through a sample-barcoded 5' primer and a J-beta primer mix, a second PCR was run for about 6 to 11 cycles. MiXCR, applied by TCRdb to the 5' RACE reads, yields one record per CDR3 protein. The sample holds some 1.7 million distinct CDR3 sequences, 28% seen once. Material for sequencing was blood. Source of these receptors: a woman in her twenties or thirties in good health.

The chain recombines TRBV19 with TRBJ1-2; 7 bases are shared with TRBD1. This CDR3 has 13 amino acids. Germline-derived CDR1 and CDR2 are LNHDA and SQIVND (reference sequence). J lost 6 bases, V lost 7 bases, and 8 bases had no gene match. Here the CDR3 reads CASTRQGTDGYTF. In DNA form, the CDR3 reads TGTGCCAGTACCAGACAGGGTACAGATGGCTACACCTTC.

Note on this clonotype: The junction departs from germline at one end; a sequencing error may be responsible. The rearrangement joins TRBV6-5 to TRBJ2-7, with D unresolved. This CDR3 has 16 residues. Germline assignment: CDR1 MNHEY and CDR2 SVGAGI. In DNA, the CDR3 is TGTGCCAGCAGTTACGTAGCCTCGCCCGGGTCCAATGAGCAATACTTC. This sequence encodes CASSYVASPGSNEQYF.

Concerning this clonotype itself: The CDR3 carries no conserved terminal phenylalanine or tryptophan, so it likely arises from a read error. The rearrangement links TRBV12-3 or TRBV12-4 to TRBJ2-3; no firm D call. V lost 0 bases and J lost 4, with 14 bases in between. This CDR3 is built from 16 residues. CDR3 sequence (DNA): TGTGCCAGCAGTTTAGCGGTGGGTAACCGCCCAGATACGCAGTATGTT. Amino acids: CASSLAVGNRPDTQYV.

Remarks on this clonotype: Since a much larger clone is just one base distant, this may be a read error. The chain couples TRBV5-1 to TRBJ2-1; D call uncertain. The CDR3 covers 16 residues. V shed 2 bases and J shed 0 bases, with 12 bases lying between them. In germline, CDR1 is SGHRS, CDR2 YFSETQ. CDR3 nucleotide sequence: TGCGCCAGCAGCTTAGTGCCTCCAGCCTCCTACAATGAGCAGTTCTTC. It encodes CASSLVPPASYNEQFF.

The chain recombines TRBV29-1 with TRBJ2-1; D call uncertain. Germline-derived CDR1 and CDR2 are SQVTM and ANQGSEA. CDR3 length: 13 amino acids. Trimming stripped 4 bases from V and 0 bases from J, with 7 bases between. CDR3 sequence (DNA): TGCAGCGTTGCCATGAGCTCCTACAATGAGCAGTTCTTC. This translates into CSVAMSSYNEQFF.

CDR3 amino acids: CASSLADRGVGTDTQYF. The CDR3 region has the DNA TGCGCCAGCAGCTTAGCAGACCGGGGAGTTGGCACAGATACGCAGTATTTT. The chain carries TRBV5-1 and TRBJ2-3; possible D gene TRBD2, 5 bases. The CDR3 has 17 amino acids. Germline V gives CDR1 SGHRS, CDR2 YFSETQ. V was clipped by 2 bases and J by 1 base, with 17 bases between them.

This rearrangement joins TRBV28 to TRBJ2-1; 13 bases match TRBD2. V gave up 5 bases and J gave up 5 bases; unmatched junction bases: 12. This CDR3 region has 18 residues. The germline V gene has CDR1 MDHEN and CDR2 SYDVKM. CDR3 region: CASSPVPGLAGRDNEQFF. The DNA for the CDR3 is TGTGCCAGCAGTCCAGTCCCGGGACTAGCGGGGCGAGACAATGAGCAGTTCTTC.

This chain joins TRBV12-3 or TRBV12-4 and TRBJ2-1; 8 bases are a match to TRBD2. The junction had 10 bases not matched to a gene; V was cut back by 6 bases and J by 6 bases. This CDR3 comprises 15 residues. CDR3 sequence: CASRDGLAVPNEQFF. The CDR3 nucleotides are TGTGCCAGCAGAGATGGACTAGCCGTCCCCAATGAGCAGTTCTTC.

This clonotype was seen many times. The junction does not match germline at one end; this may be a read error. The chain is built from TRBV3-1 and TRBJ1-1; D ambiguous. Germline CDR1 and CDR2: LGHDT and YNNKEL (reference sequence). This CDR3 has 13 residues. CDR3 region: CASSQGLNTEAFF. For the CDR3, the DNA is TGCGCCAGCAGCCAAGGACTGAACACTGAAGCTTTCTTT.

The J gene is TRBJ2-2, the V gene TRBV7-9; 9 bases align to TRBD1. The V gene's germline CDR1 is SEHNR and CDR2 FQNEAQ (reference sequence). The CDR3 contains 16 residues. V lost 1 base and J lost 4; bases outside the gene matches: 4. Written as DNA, the CDR3 is TGTGCCAGCAGCTTAGGAGGACAGGGGACCACCGGGGAGCTGTTTTTT. Protein sequence: CASSLGGQGTTGELFF.

This clonotype was detected many times. The V and J genes are TRBV3-1 and TRBJ2-7; 12 bases align to TRBD2. Germline loops: CDR1 LGHDT, CDR2 YNNKEL (reference sequence). V trimming: 0 bases; J trimming: 2 bases; junction bases outside the gene matches: 11. The CDR3 consists of 19 residues. For the CDR3, the DNA is TGTGCCAGCAGCCAAGAAGATCAAGGACTAGCGGGGTTTACCTACGAGCAGTACTTC. Amino acids: CASSQEDQGLAGFTYEQYF.

In its sample, this clonotype was seen a few times. The rearrangement joins TRBV12-3 or TRBV12-4 to TRBJ2-1, with TRBD2 matching 9 bases. This CDR3 region has 14 residues. V was clipped by 7 bases and J by 7 bases; unmatched bases: 8. The CDR3 DNA reads TGTGCCAGCACGAGGGCGGGGGGGAGGAATGAGCAGTTCTTC. Amino acid sequence: CASTRAGGRNEQFF.

This clonotype was detected ten times or more. The chain uses TRBV7-2 and TRBJ2-5, with 10 nucleotides matching TRBD2. Germline CDR1 is SGHTA and CDR2 is FQGNSA. J lost 6 bases, V lost 6 bases, and 7 bases had no gene match. There are 14 residues in the CDR3. DNA of the CDR3: TGTGCCAGCAGTCTAGCGGGAGTAGGAAAGACCCAGTACTTC. This translates into CASSLAGVGKTQYF.

The genes are TRBV27 and TRBJ2-7, with 7 bases fitting TRBD2. The V gene end was trimmed by 2 bases and the J gene end by 6 bases; junction bases not matched to a gene: 19. Germline CDR1 is MNHEY and CDR2 is SMNVEV (reference sequence). This CDR3 is 18 amino acids long. Here the CDR3 reads CASSLGFQSGIFAREQYF. The CDR3 DNA reads TGTGCCAGCAGTTTAGGGTTCCAGAGCGGGATCTTCGCTCGCGAGCAGTACTTC.

This clonotype was detected ten times or more. The genes are TRBV29-1 and TRBJ2-7, with D perhaps TRBD1 (5 bases). The CDR3 has 14 residues. V lost 4 bases, J lost 2 bases, and 15 bases lay in between. The germline V gene has CDR1 SQVTM and CDR2 ANQGSEA. CDR3 DNA: TGCAGCGTTGGGAGCAGGGAAAGGACCTACGAGCAGTACTTC. The encoded protein is CSVGSRERTYEQYF.

V and J are TRBV20-1 and TRBJ2-3, with a tentative D call TRBD1 (5 bases). The V end lost 7 bases, the J end lost 11 bases, and 16 bases lay between the germline ends. CDR1 is DFQATT, CDR2 SNEGSKA, per germline (reference sequence). The CDR3 consists of 11 residues. The CDR3 nucleotides are TGCAGTGTTAAAGGGGCTGGTGGGCAGTATTTT. It yields the protein CSVKGAGGQYF.